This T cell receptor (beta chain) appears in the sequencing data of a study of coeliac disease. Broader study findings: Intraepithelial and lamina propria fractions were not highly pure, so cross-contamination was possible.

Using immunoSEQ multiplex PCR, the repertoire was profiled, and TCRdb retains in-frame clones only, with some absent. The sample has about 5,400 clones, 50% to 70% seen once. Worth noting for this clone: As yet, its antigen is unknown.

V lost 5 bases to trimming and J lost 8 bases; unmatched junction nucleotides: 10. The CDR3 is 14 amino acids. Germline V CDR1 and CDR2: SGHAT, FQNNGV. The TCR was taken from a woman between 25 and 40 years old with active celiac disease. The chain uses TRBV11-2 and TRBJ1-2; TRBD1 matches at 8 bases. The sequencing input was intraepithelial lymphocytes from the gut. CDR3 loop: CASSSTGGTGGYTF. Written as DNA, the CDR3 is TGTGCCAGCAGCAGTACAGGGGGAACTGGAGGCTACACCTTC.